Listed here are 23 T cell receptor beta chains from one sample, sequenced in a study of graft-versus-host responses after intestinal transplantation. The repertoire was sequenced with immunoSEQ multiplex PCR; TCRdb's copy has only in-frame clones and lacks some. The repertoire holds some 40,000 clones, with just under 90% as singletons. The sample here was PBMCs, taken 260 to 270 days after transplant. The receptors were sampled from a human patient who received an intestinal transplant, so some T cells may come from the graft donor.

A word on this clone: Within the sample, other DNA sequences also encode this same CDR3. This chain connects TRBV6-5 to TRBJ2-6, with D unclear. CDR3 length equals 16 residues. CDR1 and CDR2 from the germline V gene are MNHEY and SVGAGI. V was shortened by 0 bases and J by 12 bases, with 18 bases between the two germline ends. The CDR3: CASSYSAGVSRLVLTF. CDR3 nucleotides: TGTGCCAGCAGTTACTCGGCCGGCGTTTCCCGTCTCGTCCTGACTTTC.

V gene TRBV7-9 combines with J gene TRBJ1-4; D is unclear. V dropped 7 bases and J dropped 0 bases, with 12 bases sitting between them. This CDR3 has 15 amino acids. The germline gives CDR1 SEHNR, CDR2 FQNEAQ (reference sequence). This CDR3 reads CASKFSLATNEKLFF. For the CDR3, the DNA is TGTGCCAGCAAGTTTAGCCTCGCAACTAATGAAAAACTGTTTTTT.

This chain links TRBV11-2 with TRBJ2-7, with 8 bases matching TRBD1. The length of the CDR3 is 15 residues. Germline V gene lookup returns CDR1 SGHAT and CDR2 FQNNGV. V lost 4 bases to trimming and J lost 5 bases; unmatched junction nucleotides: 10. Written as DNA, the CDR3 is TGTGCCAGCAGCTCAAGGACAGGGCCGATTAACGAGCAGTACTTC. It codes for CASSSRTGPINEQYF.

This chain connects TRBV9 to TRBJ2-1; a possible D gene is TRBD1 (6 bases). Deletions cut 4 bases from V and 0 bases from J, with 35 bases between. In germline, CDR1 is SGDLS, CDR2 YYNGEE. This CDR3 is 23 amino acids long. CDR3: CASSPRKTQIFRDTGLSYNEQFF. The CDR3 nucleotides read TGTGCCAGCAGCCCCCGTAAGACCCAAATTTTTCGGGACACAGGCCTCTCCTACAATGAGCAGTTCTTC.

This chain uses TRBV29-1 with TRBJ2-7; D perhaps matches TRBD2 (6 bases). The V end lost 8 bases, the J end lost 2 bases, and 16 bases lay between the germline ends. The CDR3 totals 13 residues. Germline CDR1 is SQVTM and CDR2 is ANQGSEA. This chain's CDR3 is CSFRGRRAYEQYF. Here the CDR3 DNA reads TGCAGCTTTCGTGGGCGGAGGGCCTACGAGCAGTACTTC.

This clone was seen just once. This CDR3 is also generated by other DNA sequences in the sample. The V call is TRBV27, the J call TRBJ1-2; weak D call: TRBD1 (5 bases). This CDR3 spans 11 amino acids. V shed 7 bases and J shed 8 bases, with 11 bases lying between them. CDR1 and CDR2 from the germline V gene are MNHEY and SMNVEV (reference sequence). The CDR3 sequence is CASMGGYGYTF. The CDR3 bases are TGTGCCAGCATGGGGGGGTACGGCTACACCTTC.

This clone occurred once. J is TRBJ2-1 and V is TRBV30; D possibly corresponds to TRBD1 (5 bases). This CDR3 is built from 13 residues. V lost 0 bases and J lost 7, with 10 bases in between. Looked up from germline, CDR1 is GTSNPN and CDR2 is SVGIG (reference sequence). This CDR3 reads CAWSVRQPNEQFF. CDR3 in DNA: TGTGCCTGGAGTGTTAGACAGCCTAATGAGCAGTTCTTC.

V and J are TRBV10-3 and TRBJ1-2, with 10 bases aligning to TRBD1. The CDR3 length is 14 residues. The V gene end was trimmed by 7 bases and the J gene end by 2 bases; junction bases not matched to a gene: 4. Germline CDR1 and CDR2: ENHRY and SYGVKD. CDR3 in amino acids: CAITPTGGNYGYTF. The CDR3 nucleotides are TGTGCCATCACCCCGACAGGGGGCAACTATGGCTACACCTTC.

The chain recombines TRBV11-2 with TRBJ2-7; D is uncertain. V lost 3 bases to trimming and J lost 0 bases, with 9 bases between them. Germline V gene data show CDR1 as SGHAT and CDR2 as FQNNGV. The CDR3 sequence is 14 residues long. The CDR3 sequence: CASSFGRSSYEQYF. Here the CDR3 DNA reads TGTGCCAGCAGCTTTGGCAGGAGCTCCTACGAGCAGTACTTC.

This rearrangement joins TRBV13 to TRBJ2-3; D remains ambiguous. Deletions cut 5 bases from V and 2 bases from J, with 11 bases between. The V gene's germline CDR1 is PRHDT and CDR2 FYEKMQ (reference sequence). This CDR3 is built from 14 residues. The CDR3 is CASSPKEDTDTQYF. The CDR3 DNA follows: TGTGCCAGCAGCCCCAAAGAAGACACAGATACGCAGTATTTT.

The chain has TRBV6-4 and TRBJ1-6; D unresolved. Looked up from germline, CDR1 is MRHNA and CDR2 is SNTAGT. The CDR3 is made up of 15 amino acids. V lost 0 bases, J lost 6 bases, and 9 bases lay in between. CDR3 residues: CASSDSRQVNSPLHF. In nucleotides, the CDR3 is TGTGCCAGCAGTGACTCGCGGCAGGTTAATTCACCCCTCCACTTT.

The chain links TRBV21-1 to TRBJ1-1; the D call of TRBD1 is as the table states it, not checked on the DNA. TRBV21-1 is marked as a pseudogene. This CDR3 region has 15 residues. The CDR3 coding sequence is TGTGCCAGCAGCAAGGGACAGGGGGCGGGCACTGAAGCTTTCTTT. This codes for CASSKGQGAGTEAFF.

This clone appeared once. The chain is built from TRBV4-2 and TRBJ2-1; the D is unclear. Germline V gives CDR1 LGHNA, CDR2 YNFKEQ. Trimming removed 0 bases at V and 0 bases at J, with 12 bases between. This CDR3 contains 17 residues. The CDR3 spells CASSQDRSISSYNEQFF. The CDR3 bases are TGTGCCAGCAGCCAAGATCGGAGTATCAGCTCCTACAATGAGCAGTTCTTC.

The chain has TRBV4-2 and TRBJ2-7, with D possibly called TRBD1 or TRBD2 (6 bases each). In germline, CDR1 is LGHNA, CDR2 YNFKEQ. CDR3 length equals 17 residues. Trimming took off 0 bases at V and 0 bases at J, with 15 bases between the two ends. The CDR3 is CASSQDSTGATSYEQYF. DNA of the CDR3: TGTGCCAGCAGCCAAGATAGTACGGGGGCTACCTCCTACGAGCAGTACTTC.

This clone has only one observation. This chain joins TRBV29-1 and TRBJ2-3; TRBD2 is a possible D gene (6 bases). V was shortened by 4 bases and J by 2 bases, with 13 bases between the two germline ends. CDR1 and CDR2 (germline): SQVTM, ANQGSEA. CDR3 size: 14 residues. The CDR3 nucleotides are TGCAGCGTTGCTTCCGGGAGTACCACAGATACGCAGTATTTT. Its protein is CSVASGSTTDTQYF.

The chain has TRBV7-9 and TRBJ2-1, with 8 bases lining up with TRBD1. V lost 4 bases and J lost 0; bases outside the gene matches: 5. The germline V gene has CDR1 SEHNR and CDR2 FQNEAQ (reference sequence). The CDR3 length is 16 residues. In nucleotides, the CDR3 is TGTGCCAGCAGCTCAACAGGGGGAAGCTCCTACAATGAGCAGTTCTTC. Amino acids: CASSSTGGSSYNEQFF.

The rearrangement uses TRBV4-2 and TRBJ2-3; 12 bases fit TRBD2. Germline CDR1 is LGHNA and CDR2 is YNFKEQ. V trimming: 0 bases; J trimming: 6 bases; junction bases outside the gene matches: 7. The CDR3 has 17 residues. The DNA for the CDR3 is TGTGCCAGCAGCCAAGAGCTAGCGGGGGGGGGACCGGATACGCAGTATTTT. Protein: CASSQELAGGGPDTQYF.

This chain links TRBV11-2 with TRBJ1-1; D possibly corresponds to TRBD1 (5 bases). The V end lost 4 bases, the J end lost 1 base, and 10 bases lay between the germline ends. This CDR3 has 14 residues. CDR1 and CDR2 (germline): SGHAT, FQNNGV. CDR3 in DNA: TGTGCCAGCAGCTCACAGGTTACGAACACTGAAGCTTTCTTT. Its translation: CASSSQVTNTEAFF.

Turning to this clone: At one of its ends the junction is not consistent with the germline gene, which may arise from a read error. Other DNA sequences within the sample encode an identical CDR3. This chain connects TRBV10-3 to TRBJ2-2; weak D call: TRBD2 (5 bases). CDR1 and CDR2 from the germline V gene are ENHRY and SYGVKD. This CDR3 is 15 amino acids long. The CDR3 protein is CAISEVPAAAGELFF. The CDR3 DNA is TGCGCCATCAGTGAGGTACCAGCGGCCGCGGGGGAGCTGTTTTTT.

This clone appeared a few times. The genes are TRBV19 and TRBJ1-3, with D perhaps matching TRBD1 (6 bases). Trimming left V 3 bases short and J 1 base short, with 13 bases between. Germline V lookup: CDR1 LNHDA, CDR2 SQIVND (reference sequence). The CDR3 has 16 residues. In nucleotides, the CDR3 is TGTGCCAGTAGTATTGCGGGGGCTCGGTCTGGAAACACCATATATTTT. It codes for CASSIAGARSGNTIYF. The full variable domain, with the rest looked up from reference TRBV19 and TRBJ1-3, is DGGITQSPKYLFRKEGQNVTLSCEQNLNHDAMYWYRQDPGQGLRLIYYSQIVNDFQKGDIAEGYSVSREKKESFPLTVTSAQKNPTAFYLCASSIAGARSGNTIYFGEGSWLTVV.

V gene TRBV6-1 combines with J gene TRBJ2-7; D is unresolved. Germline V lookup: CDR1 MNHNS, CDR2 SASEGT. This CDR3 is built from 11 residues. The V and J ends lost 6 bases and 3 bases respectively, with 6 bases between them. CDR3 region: CASSSIYEQYF. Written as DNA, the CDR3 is TGTGCCAGCAGCTCTATCTACGAGCAGTACTTC.

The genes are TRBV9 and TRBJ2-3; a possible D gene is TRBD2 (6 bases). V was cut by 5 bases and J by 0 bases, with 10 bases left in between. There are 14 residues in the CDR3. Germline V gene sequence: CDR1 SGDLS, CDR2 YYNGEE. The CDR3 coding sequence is TGTGCCAGCAGAGCCGGGACTAGCACAGATACGCAGTATTTT. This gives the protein CASRAGTSTDTQYF. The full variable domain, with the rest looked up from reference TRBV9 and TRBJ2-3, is DSGVTQTPKHLITATGQRVTLRCSPRSGDLSVYWYQQSLDQGLQFLIQYYNGEERAKGNILERFSAQQFPDLHSELNLSSLELGDSALYFCASRAGTSTDTQYFGPGTRLTVL.

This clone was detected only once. The CDR3 DNA follows: TGTGCCAGCAGTCTTGGACAGGGGGCTGACATTCAGTACTTC. Its translation: CASSLGQGADIQYF. This rearrangement joins TRBV6-5 to TRBJ2-4, with 11 bases that match TRBD1. The germline V gene encodes CDR1 MNHEY and CDR2 SVGAGI. V shed 5 bases, J shed 8 bases, and the junction held 5 bases outside the gene matches. The length of the CDR3 is 14 residues.